This T cell receptor (beta chain) was obtained from a study of glioma-infiltrating T cells. TCR alpha and beta CDR3 regions were amplified from RNA using iRepertoire nested multiplex PCR. MiXCR, applied by TCRdb to the multiplex PCR reads, yields one record per CDR3 protein. The sample consists of roughly 100,000 distinct CDR3 sequences, roughly 30% of them appearing once. The receptor comes from a human donor with low-grade glioma or glioblastoma, undergoing nonglioma brain surgery, or in good health (not recorded which). The sample taken for sequencing was glioma tissue, nonneoplastic brain tissue, or PBMCs (not recorded which).

CDR3 sequence reads: CASSLRDRYNSPLHF. In DNA form, the CDR3 reads TGTGCCAGCAGCTTACGGGACAGGTATAATTCACCCCTCCACTTT. J is TRBJ1-6 and V is TRBV5-4; 8 bases are a match to TRBD1. Unmatched junction bases numbered 2, after V lost 2 bases and J lost 4 bases. CDR1 SGHNT and CDR2 YYREEE come from the germline V gene (reference sequence). CDR3 length: 15 residues.